A single sample gave rise to the 16 T cell receptor beta chains below, sequenced in a study of CD8 T cells in Susac syndrome (dated by TCRdb to the late 2010s). The receptor library was made with the immunoSEQ multiplex PCR assay. RNA was extracted using the RNeasy kit, and about 0.45 to 1 microgram was reverse transcribed with random hexamers. TCRdb reanalyzed the raw reads on its own, using fastp at Q25 for trimming and MiXCR for clone calling, and kept in-frame beta chains. Each entry is one CDR3 protein sequence, shown with its most common DNA and genes. The sample includes a few hundred thousand distinct CDR3 sequences, with 75% to 85% observed a single time. The ten biggest clones cover approximately 0.2% of the sample. Material for sequencing was CD8+ T cells from PBMCs. The source of these receptors is a human donor with multiple sclerosis.

V and J are TRBV3-1 and TRBJ1-3; possible D gene TRBD1, 5 bases. The V end was cut by 3 bases, the J end by 0 bases, with 12 bases between. From germline, CDR1 is LGHDT and CDR2 YNNKEL (reference sequence). The CDR3 runs 16 residues. The CDR3 region is CASSQLGPYSGNTIYF. CDR3 DNA sequence: TGTGCCAGCAGCCAGTTGGGACCGTACTCTGGAAACACCATATATTTT. Variable domain in full (rest from reference TRBV3-1 and TRBJ1-3): DTAVSQTPKYLVTQMGNDKSIKCEQNLGHDTMYWYKQDSKKFLKIMFSYNNKELIINETVPNRFSPKSPDKAHLNLHINSLELGDSAVYFCASSQLGPYSGNTIYFGEGSWLTVV.

The V call is TRBV28, the J call TRBJ1-2; D unresolved. Trimming cost V 3 bases and J 4 bases, with 9 bases left between them. Germline V gives CDR1 MDHEN, CDR2 SYDVKM. The CDR3 has 13 amino acids. Written as DNA, the CDR3 is TGTGCCAGCAGTTTGATCGTGAGCTATGGCTACACCTTC. Residues: CASSLIVSYGYTF.

The J gene is TRBJ2-2, the V gene TRBV4-3; D is perhaps TRBD1 (6 bases). The V gene lost 4 bases and the J gene lost 7 bases, with 19 bases spanning the gap. Germline values: CDR1 LGHNA, CDR2 YSLEER. The CDR3 loop spans 16 amino acids. CDR3 sequence: CASSLGTPNIGGELFF. The CDR3 nucleotides are TGCGCCAGCAGCCTTGGGACACCGAATATTGGCGGGGAGCTGTTTTTT.

The chain recombines TRBV3-1 with TRBJ1-4; D is unresolved. The CDR3 has 17 amino acids. CDR1 is LGHDT, CDR2 YNNKEL, per germline (reference sequence). Trimming cost V 0 bases and J 2 bases, with 13 bases left between them. CDR3 in amino acids: CASSQDGDGPTNEKLFF. Here the CDR3 DNA reads TGTGCCAGCAGCCAAGACGGCGACGGGCCGACTAATGAAAAACTGTTTTTT.

V usage is TRBV6-2 or TRBV6-3 and J usage is TRBJ1-5, with D unresolved. The CDR3 sequence is 16 residues long. CDR1 is MNHEY and CDR2 is SVGEGT in the germline V gene. The V gene lost 0 bases and the J gene lost 10 bases, with 19 bases spanning the gap. CDR3 DNA sequence: TGTGCCAGCAGTTACTCCGATTGGACCGAGGGTTCACCCCAGCATTTT. Its protein is CASSYSDWTEGSPQHF.

This clonotype appeared once. This rearrangement joins TRBV19 to TRBJ1-2; D perhaps matches TRBD1 (6 bases). There are 12 residues in the CDR3. Trimming pared 10 bases from V and 6 bases from J, leaving 15 bases between. Germline loops: CDR1 LNHDA, CDR2 SQIVND (reference sequence). The CDR3 loop reads CATTGTNNGYTF. The CDR3, as DNA: TGTGCCACCACCGGGACAAACAATGGCTACACCTTC.

The chain combines TRBV13 with TRBJ2-1; 11 nucleotides match TRBD2. With 0 bases clipped from V and 8 bases from J, the junction kept 6 bases outside the gene matches. This CDR3 has 16 residues. Per germline, CDR1 PRHDT and CDR2 FYEKMQ (reference sequence). This CDR3 is CASSLGLAGGYDEQFF. The CDR3 DNA reads as TGTGCCAGCAGCTTAGGGCTAGCGGGAGGTTACGATGAGCAGTTCTTC. Based on the CDR3 plus reference TRBV13 and TRBJ2-1, the full variable domain is AAGVIQSPRHLIKEKRETATLKCYPIPRHDTVYWYQQGPGQDPQFLISFYEKMQSDKGSIPDRFSAQQFSDYHSELNMSSLELGDSALYFCASSLGLAGGYDEQFFGPGTRLTVL.

This chain links TRBV6-2 or TRBV6-3 with TRBJ2-1, with 7 bases lining up with TRBD2. CDR3 length equals 18 residues. Germline V CDR1 and CDR2: MNHEY, SVGEGT. V lost 0 bases and J lost 5; bases outside the gene matches: 13. CDR3 DNA: TGTGCCAGCAGTTACTCCCCAGTGGTTGTAGCGGGTCACAATGAGCAGTTCTTC. Its translation is CASSYSPVVVAGHNEQFF.

The chain carries TRBV5-1 and TRBJ2-7, with TRBD2 matching 7 bases. Per germline, CDR1 SGHRS and CDR2 YFSETQ. This CDR3 contains 15 residues. The junction had 8 bases not matched to a gene; V was cut back by 2 bases and J by 3 bases. CDR3 loop: CASSFTGLDRYEQYF. CDR3 sequence (DNA): TGCGCCAGCAGCTTCACCGGACTAGACCGCTACGAGCAGTACTTC.

This chain uses TRBV19 with TRBJ2-1; tentative D call: TRBD2 (5 bases). The CDR3 is 16 residues long. CDR1 and CDR2 (germline): LNHDA, SQIVND (reference sequence). V was pared by 1 base and J by 0 bases, with 10 bases between. CDR3 sequence (DNA): TGTGCCAGTAGTATAGCGACTACCGACTCCTACAATGAGCAGTTCTTC. This encodes CASSIATTDSYNEQFF.

The chain couples TRBV28 to TRBJ2-1, with D possibly TRBD2 on 6 matching bases. Trimming shortened V by 10 bases and J by 0 bases, and 13 bases separated the two germline ends. Germline V gene data show CDR1 as MDHEN and CDR2 as SYDVKM. The CDR3 has 14 residues. The CDR3 here is CATAIADSYNEQFF. CDR3 nucleotide sequence: TGTGCCACCGCTATAGCGGACTCCTACAATGAGCAGTTCTTC.

This chain connects TRBV19 to TRBJ1-1, with 9 nucleotides matching TRBD1. The length of the CDR3 is 18 residues. The V gene end was trimmed by 3 bases and the J gene end by 0 bases; junction bases not matched to a gene: 11. From germline, CDR1 is LNHDA and CDR2 SQIVND (reference sequence). The CDR3 here is CASSILGGQGPMNTEAFF. The CDR3 bases are TGTGCCAGTAGTATTCTCGGGGGACAGGGACCTATGAACACTGAAGCTTTCTTT.

The chain has TRBV24-1 and TRBJ1-5; D unresolved. The CDR3 consists of 14 residues. CDR1 and CDR2 (germline): KGHDR, SFDVKD. The V end lost 1 base, the J end lost 4 bases, and 7 bases lay between the germline ends. The DNA of the CDR3 is TGTGCCACCAGTGATTTTGGAGGTAATCAGCCCCAGCATTTT. It yields the protein CATSDFGGNQPQHF.

The rearrangement links TRBV2 to TRBJ1-4; D remains ambiguous. The CDR3 length is 15 residues. Trimming removed 3 bases at V and 6 bases at J, with 14 bases between. Germline V lookup: CDR1 SNHLY, CDR2 FYNNEI. CDR3 region: CASSDVHELHEKLFF. CDR3 bases: TGTGCCAGCAGTGATGTCCACGAACTCCATGAAAAACTGTTTTTT.

The chain uses TRBV18 and TRBJ1-5; D is unresolved. The CDR3 length is 15 residues. CDR1 KGHSH and CDR2 LQKENI come from the germline V gene. Deletions cut 3 bases from V and 2 bases from J, with 11 bases between. The CDR3 here is CASSPDRAGNQPQHF. The CDR3 region has the DNA TGTGCCAGCTCACCGGATAGGGCCGGCAATCAGCCCCAGCATTTT.

Only a few counts were recorded for this clonotype. This sequence joins TRBV9 and TRBJ2-7, with 9 nucleotides matching TRBD1. Per germline, CDR1 SGDLS and CDR2 YYNGEE. V dropped 3 bases and J dropped 3; count of bases not matched to a gene: 7. The CDR3 runs to 15 residues. The chain's CDR3 is CASSATGTGSYEQYF. The CDR3, as DNA: TGTGCCAGCAGCGCCACCGGGACAGGGAGCTACGAGCAGTACTTC.